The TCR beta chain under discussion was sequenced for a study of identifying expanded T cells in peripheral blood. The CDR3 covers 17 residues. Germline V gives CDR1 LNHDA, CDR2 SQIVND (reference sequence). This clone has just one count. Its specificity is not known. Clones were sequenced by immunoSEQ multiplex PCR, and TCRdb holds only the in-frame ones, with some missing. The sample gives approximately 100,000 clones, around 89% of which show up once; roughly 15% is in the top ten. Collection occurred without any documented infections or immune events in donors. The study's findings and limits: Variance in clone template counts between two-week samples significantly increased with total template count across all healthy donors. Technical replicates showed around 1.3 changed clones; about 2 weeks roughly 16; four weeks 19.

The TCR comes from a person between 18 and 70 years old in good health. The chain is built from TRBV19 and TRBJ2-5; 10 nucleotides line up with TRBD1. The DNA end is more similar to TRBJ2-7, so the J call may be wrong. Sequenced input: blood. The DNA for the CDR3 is TGTGCCAGTAGTCCCGACAGGGGGCGCCATCTTTCCTACGAGCAGTACTTC. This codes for CASSPDRGRHLSYEQYF.